One TCR beta chain is described in this entry. Its target is unknown. PCR used 60 Vbeta primers and 13 Jbeta primers. Here immunoSEQ multiplex PCR was the method, and the copy in TCRdb shows in-frame clones only, minus some. Of 130,000 or so clones listed, 75% to 90% are singletons. This specimen belongs to a study of cytomegalovirus exposure and HLA in healthy donors. General study points: Among CMV-associated TCR beta chains, most appeared HLA-restricted in a later analysis. Later, an analysis found that common viral pathogens appeared to be linked with several of the most significant clusters. Compared with the approximately 670-donor mean, an Asian-associated ancestry cluster reportedly had fewer N-insertions, according to a later analysis.

This CDR3 has 13 residues. The V end lost 4 bases, the J end lost 4 bases, and 11 bases lay between the germline ends. CDR1 and CDR2 (germline): SGHRS, YFSETQ. The TCR was taken from a woman in her 50s in good health and CMV-seropositive. Sequenced: PBMCs. The chain links TRBV5-1 to TRBJ2-5; D is unresolved. CDR3 sequence (DNA): TGCGCCAGCAGCCCATCCCCCCCAGAGACCCAGTACTTC. Translated: CASSPSPPETQYF. Drawing the rest from reference TRBV5-1 and TRBJ2-5, the complete variable domain is KAGVTQTPRYLIKTRGQQVTLSCSPISGHRSVSWYQQTPGQGLQFLFEYFSETQRNKGNFPGRFSGRQFSNSRSEMNVSTLELGDSALYLCASSPSPPETQYFGPGTRLLVL.